Listed below are T cell receptor beta chains from one sample, sequenced in a study of a mutant IDH1 vaccine in newly diagnosed glioma. Their recognized antigens are unknown. The table came from immunoSEQ multiplex PCR; TCRdb's copy has only in-frame clones and leaves some out. The data contain some 48,000 clones, over 65% of them singletons. Sequenced here: PBMCs, sampled from a glioma patient whose treatment included an IDH1 peptide vaccine. These receptors all come from a man in his forties with glioma. CDR3s include the opening cysteine and the closing phenylalanine or tryptophan. The D gene is left open where the match is weak. Not every row has a clone size; where given, it reads once, few, many or a size class.

>NA|TRBV6-1|TRBJ1-4|NA
TGTGCCAGCAGAACCGGGATAAACCCAGAAAAACTGTTTTTT
CASRTGINPEKLFF
>NA|TRBV4-1|TRBJ2-1|NA
TGCGCCAGCAGCCAAGATGGGGGATACAATGAGCAGTTCTTC
CASSQDGGYNEQFF
>NA|TRBV9|TRBJ2-5|NA
TGTGCCAGCAGCGTCGCCGAGGGCTGGGAGACCCAGTACTTC
CASSVAEGWETQYF
>NA|TRBV5-1|TRBJ2-2|few
TGCGCCAGCAGCTTGGAAGTCACCGGGGAGCTGTTTTTT
CASSLEVTGELFF
>TRBD1|TRBV6-1|TRBJ1-1|once
TGTGCCAGCAGGATGGGAGGGGGCGGGAACACTGAAGCTTTCTTT
CASRMGGGGNTEAFF
>NA|TRBV9|TRBJ2-1|NA
TGTGCCAGCAGCGTAGGGGTGGGTGACTCCTACAATGAGCAGTTCTTC
CASSVGVGDSYNEQFF
>NA|TRBV6-5|TRBJ1-1|NA
TGTGCCAGCAGTTCCTCCCGTCAGGGTGGGTCTGAAGCTTTCTTT
CASSSSRQGGSEAFF
>NA|TRBV18|TRBJ1-5|few
TGTGCCAGCTCACCTACCGGGGGCGCGAATCAGCCCCAGCATTTT
CASSPTGGANQPQHF
>NA|TRBV6-1|TRBJ2-6|NA
TGTGCCAGCCTTCTCTCTGGGGCCAACGTCCTGACTTTC
CASLLSGANVLTF
>NA|TRBV2|TRBJ1-1|NA
TGTGCCAGCAGTACTCAGGGCTACACTGAAGCTTTCTTT
CASSTQGYTEAFF
>NA|TRBV6-1|TRBJ1-5|NA
TGTGCCAGCAGCGCCGGGACCCAATTAAATCAGCCCCAGCATTTT
CASSAGTQLNQPQHF
>TRBD2|TRBV30|TRBJ2-1|NA
TGTGCCTGGAGTGGTAGCGGGAGCCTAGGGGATGAGCAGTTCTTC
CAWSGSGSLGDEQFF